These 14 T cell receptor beta chains share one sample of origin, sequenced in a study of post-analysis software for immune sequencing data. Each TCR beta cDNA library carried unique molecular identifiers. TCRdb fed the PCR reads into MiXCR, producing one record per CDR3 protein. The data hold about 540,000 distinct CDR3 sequences, with 30% to 40% observed a single time. No antigens are known for them. General study findings and limits: Controls showed lower frequencies than patients for roughly 5 TRBV segments, and TRBV5-6, TRBV5-1 and TRBV20-1 were among these.

Sequenced material: blood. Receptors were obtained from a girl aged 2-17 years with multiple sclerosis.

V and J are TRBV20-1 and TRBJ2-1; 11 bases line up with TRBD2. Germline V CDR1 and CDR2: DFQATT, SNEGSKA (reference sequence). The CDR3 totals 16 residues. The trim removed 2 bases at V and 8 bases at J, leaving 11 bases unmatched. This chain's CDR3 is CSARFGTSGPRHEQFF. In DNA, the CDR3 is TGCAGTGCTAGATTCGGGACTAGCGGACCTCGGCATGAGCAGTTCTTC.

To note about this clonotype: This may be a read error, as it is one base from a much larger clone. The V call is TRBV3-1, the J call TRBJ2-5; 7 bases agree with TRBD2. Looked up from germline, CDR1 is LGHDT and CDR2 is YNNKEL (reference sequence). V gave up 0 bases and J gave up 11 bases; unmatched junction bases: 15. This CDR3 is 16 amino acids long. The CDR3 protein is CASSQESSGYDNEQYF. DNA for the CDR3: TGTGCCAGCAGCCAAGAGAGTAGCGGGTACGACAATGAGCAGTACTTC.

The V and J genes are TRBV13 and TRBJ1-2; D not certain. Germline assignment: CDR1 PRHDT and CDR2 FYEKMQ (reference sequence). CDR3 length: 15 residues. V was pared by 2 bases and J by 5 bases, with 15 bases between. This CDR3 reads CASSLLRPPVYGYTF. Here the CDR3 DNA reads TGTGCCAGCAGCTTATTAAGGCCCCCGGTGTATGGCTACACCTTC.

This sequence joins TRBV12-3 or TRBV12-4 and TRBJ2-2; 8 bases match TRBD2. V shed 5 bases, J shed 4 bases, and the junction held 6 bases outside the gene matches. This CDR3 is built from 15 residues. The CDR3: CASSPERGPTGELFF. The CDR3 DNA reads TGTGCCAGCAGTCCAGAGCGGGGGCCCACCGGGGAGCTGTTTTTT.

The CDR3 loop reads CSVGTVGSPLHF. CDR3 bases: TGCAGCGTTGGAACAGTCGGTTCACCCCTCCACTTT. The rearrangement links TRBV29-1 to TRBJ1-6; no firm D call. Germline CDR1 is SQVTM and CDR2 is ANQGSEA. V was cut by 4 bases and J by 9 bases, with 10 bases left in between. The length of the CDR3 is 12 residues.

Many counts were recorded for this clonotype. The rearrangement links TRBV6-5 to TRBJ2-7; D is tentatively TRBD1 or TRBD2 (5 bases each). This CDR3 is 11 amino acids long. Trimming cost V 5 bases and J 6 bases, with 8 bases left between them. Germline V lookup: CDR1 MNHEY, CDR2 SVGAGI. The CDR3 region has the DNA TGTGCCAGCAGTCGGGGCAGCGAGCAGTACTTC. Translating it yields CASSRGSEQYF.

This chain connects TRBV7-2 to TRBJ2-2; 7 positions match TRBD1. The CDR3 is 14 amino acids. Germline V gene data show CDR1 as SGHTA and CDR2 as FQGNSA. V shed 3 bases, J shed 8 bases, and the junction held 6 bases outside the gene matches. The CDR3 here is CASSFDRAAGELFF. As DNA, the CDR3 is TGTGCCAGCAGCTTCGACAGGGCAGCAGGGGAGCTGTTTTTT.

The genes are TRBV7-2 and TRBJ2-2; D is unresolved. Germline values: CDR1 SGHTA, CDR2 FQGNSA. This CDR3 is built from 16 residues. V was shortened by 0 bases and J by 0 bases, with 8 bases between the two germline ends. The CDR3 DNA sequence: TGTGCCAGCAGCTTAGCCCCTCTGTCGAACACCGGGGAGCTGTTTTTT. Translated: CASSLAPLSNTGELFF.

This clonotype was seen a handful of times. The V gene is TRBV20-1, the J gene TRBJ1-6, with D possibly matching TRBD1 (5 bases). The V gene lost 6 bases and the J gene lost 7 bases, with 16 bases spanning the gap. CDR1 is DFQATT and CDR2 is SNEGSKA in the germline V gene (reference sequence). This CDR3 is built from 14 residues. CDR3 residues: CSAIQTVLNSPLHF. The CDR3 DNA follows: TGCAGTGCAATTCAGACAGTGTTGAATTCACCCCTCCACTTT.

This clonotype was detected a few times. V and J are TRBV29-1 and TRBJ2-3; 9 bases are shared with TRBD2. Per the germline V gene, CDR1 is SQVTM and CDR2 is ANQGSEA. The V segment lost 0 bases and the J segment 4 bases; nucleotides outside the gene matches: 11. The CDR3 covers 17 residues. The CDR3 DNA reads as TGCAGCGTTGAAGATCAAAAGCGGGGGGCTCACGCAGATACGCAGTATTTT. Protein: CSVEDQKRGAHADTQYF.

The J gene is TRBJ1-5, the V gene TRBV7-6, with D unclear. The ends were cut back, 5 bases at V and 0 bases at J, with 8 bases in the middle. This CDR3 is built from 14 residues. Germline-derived CDR1 and CDR2 are SGHVS and FNYEAQ. CDR3 protein: CASSDIYSNQPQHF. DNA of the CDR3: TGTGCCAGCAGCGATATATATAGCAATCAGCCCCAGCATTTT. The whole variable domain, filled in from reference TRBV7-6 and TRBJ1-5, reads GAGVSQSPRYKVTKRGQDVALRCDPISGHVSLYWYRQALGQGPEFLTYFNYEAQQDKSGLPNDRFSAERPEGSISTLTIQRTEQRDSAMYRCASSDIYSNQPQHFGDGTRLSIL.

This clonotype was counted many times. J is TRBJ2-7 and V is TRBV3-1; D could derive from TRBD1 or TRBD2 (5 bases each). This CDR3 is built from 12 residues. Trimming removed 1 base at V and 4 bases at J, with 5 bases between. Germline lookup yields CDR1 LGHDT and CDR2 YNNKEL (reference sequence). The CDR3 DNA reads as TGTGCCAGCAGCCAAGGGGGGTACGAGCAGTACTTC. Protein product: CASSQGGYEQYF.

The CDR3 DNA is TGCGCCAGCAGCTTCAGAAAACCCAACACTGAAGCTTTCTTT. Translation gives CASSFRKPNTEAFF. This rearrangement joins TRBV5-1 to TRBJ1-1; D call uncertain. The V gene lost 2 bases and the J gene lost 2 bases, with 10 bases spanning the gap. This CDR3 is 14 amino acids long. Germline CDR1 reads SGHRS; CDR2 reads YFSETQ.

V gene TRBV5-1 combines with J gene TRBJ1-1; perhaps TRBD1 as D (6 bases). The CDR3 consists of 14 residues. V lost 4 bases, J lost 11 bases, and 21 bases lay in between. CDR1 is SGHRS, CDR2 YFSETQ, per germline. CDR3 loop: CASSGDGGASMAFF. CDR3 in DNA: TGCGCCAGCAGCGGGGACGGGGGCGCTTCCATGGCTTTCTTT.